This TCR beta chain derives from a study of identifying expanded T cells in peripheral blood. Data came from immunoSEQ multiplex PCR; TCRdb stores just in-frame clones and leaves some out. This sample has roughly 120,000 clones, with 88% found just once. With regard to this clone: The antigen is undetermined.

With 2 bases removed from V and 0 bases from J, the gap between germline ends came to 11 bases. The germline V gene encodes CDR1 MDHEN and CDR2 SYDVKM. This CDR3 is 16 amino acids long. Overall study results and limits: Clone count variance between roughly 2-week samples rose with total template count.

Healthy donors had no documented immune events, such as infections, while sampled. Sequenced material: blood. The V gene is TRBV28, the J gene TRBJ2-1; no firm D call. This receptor was obtained from a person aged 18 to 70 in good health. CDR3 DNA sequence: TGTGCCAGCAGTTTAGGGCTAGGAGACTCCTACAATGAGCAGTTCTTC. This gives the protein CASSLGLGDSYNEQFF.